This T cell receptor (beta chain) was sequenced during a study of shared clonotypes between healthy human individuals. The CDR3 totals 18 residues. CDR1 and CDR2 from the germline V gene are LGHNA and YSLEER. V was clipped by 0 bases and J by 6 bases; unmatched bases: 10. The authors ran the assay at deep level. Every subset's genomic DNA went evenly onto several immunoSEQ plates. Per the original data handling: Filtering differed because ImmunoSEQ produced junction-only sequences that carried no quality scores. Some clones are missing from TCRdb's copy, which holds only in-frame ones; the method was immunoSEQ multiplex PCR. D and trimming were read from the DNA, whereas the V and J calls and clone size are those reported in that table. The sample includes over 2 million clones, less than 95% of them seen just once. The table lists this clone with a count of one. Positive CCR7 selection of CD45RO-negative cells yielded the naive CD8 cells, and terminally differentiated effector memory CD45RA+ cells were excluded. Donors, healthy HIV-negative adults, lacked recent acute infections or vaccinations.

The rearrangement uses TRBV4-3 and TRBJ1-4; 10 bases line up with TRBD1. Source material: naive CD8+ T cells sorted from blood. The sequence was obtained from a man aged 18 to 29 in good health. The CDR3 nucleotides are TGCGCCAGCAGCCAAGAGGGGACAGGGGATCATTTGGATGAAAAACTGTTTTTT. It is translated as CASSQEGTGDHLDEKLFF.